This TCR beta chain stems from a study of blood T cells in healthy people across ages. About this clonotype itself: The target antigen is unknown.

Overall study results and limits: Diversity was higher, and naive CD4+ cells more numerous, in long-lived donors than in aged donors.

V lost 4 bases, J lost 6 bases, and 12 bases stayed unmatched. This CDR3 is built from 16 residues. CDR1 is SGHRS and CDR2 is YFSETQ in the germline V gene. With a J-beta primer mix and a sample-barcoded 5' primer, a second PCR ran 7 to 11 cycles. Each of the cDNA molecules was tagged by a template-switch adaptor with 12 random nucleotides. Each CDR3 protein is one row after TCRdb ran MiXCR on the 5' RACE reads. The sample contains 1 million to 1.2 million distinct CDR3 sequences, approximately 38% of which appear only once. Specimen: blood. The TCR originated in a man between 18 and 29 years old in good health. The genes are TRBV5-1 and TRBJ2-3; 9 bases are shared with TRBD1. CDR3 sequence reads: CASSGTIGTGPDTQYF. The CDR3 DNA follows: TGCGCCAGCAGCGGTACGATCGGGACAGGGCCCGATACGCAGTATTTT.